One sample yielded the 6 T cell receptor beta chains listed below, sequenced in a study of Ad26.COV2.S vaccination and SARS-CoV-2 variants. TCRdb's copy holds only in-frame clones and misses some; the assay was immunoSEQ multiplex PCR. The data contain approximately 350,000 clones, roughly 85% of them singletons. Treatment reported: about 20 received Ad26.COV2.S at low or high dose, single or two shots; 5 received placebo; per-sample allocation not given. It was on day 63 after the first vaccine or placebo injection that samples were taken. This sample comprised peripheral blood, obtained in a trial of Ad26.COV2.S vaccine versus placebo. All receptors come from a person aged 18-65 years who received the Ad26.COV2.S COVID-19 vaccine or a placebo.

The chain links TRBV2 to TRBJ1-5; no definite D call. The CDR3 totals 14 residues. V was pared by 2 bases and J by 5 bases, with 10 bases between. Germline assignment: CDR1 SNHLY and CDR2 FYNNEI. CDR3 region: CASSELSSDQPQHF. CDR3 DNA: TGTGCCAGCAGTGAACTCTCTTCCGATCAGCCCCAGCATTTT.

A single count supports this clone. This chain connects TRBV2 to TRBJ1-1, with D possibly being TRBD1 (6 bases). The V gene lost 6 bases and the J gene lost 4 bases, with 15 bases spanning the gap. Germline loops: CDR1 SNHLY, CDR2 FYNNEI. The CDR3 extends over 14 amino acids. CDR3 sequence: CASSTRAGATEAFF. Written as DNA, the CDR3 is TGTGCCAGCAGCACGAGGGCGGGGGCCACTGAAGCTTTCTTT.

The chain links TRBV6-6 to TRBJ1-1, with D possibly TRBD1 on 5 matching bases. Germline CDR1 is MNHNY and CDR2 is SVGAGI (reference sequence). The CDR3 runs 15 residues. V was cut by 6 bases and J by 0 bases, with 14 bases left in between. This CDR3 is CASRKAGRMNTEAFF. The CDR3 coding sequence is TGTGCCAGCAGGAAAGCGGGACGGATGAACACTGAAGCTTTCTTT.

The chain carries TRBV5-1 and TRBJ2-3, with D perhaps matching TRBD2 (7 bases). Per the germline V gene, CDR1 is SGHRS and CDR2 is YFSETQ. There are 16 residues in the CDR3. Between the trimmed V and J ends, which lost 5 bases and 1 base, there was a span of 17 bases. CDR3 region: CASRQGGAGGTDTQYF. As DNA, the CDR3 is TGCGCCAGCAGACAAGGGGGGGCAGGAGGCACAGATACGCAGTATTTT.

This clone was seen a single time. This chain connects TRBV2 to TRBJ2-3; 7 bases are a match to TRBD2. Germline V gene sequence: CDR1 SNHLY, CDR2 FYNNEI. The CDR3 length is 15 residues. Trimming cost V 4 bases and J 6 bases; bases outside gene matches: 10. In nucleotides, the CDR3 is TGTGCCAGCAGTGTTTCCCCGACTAGCTTTGATACGCAGTATTTT. As protein: CASSVSPTSFDTQYF.

The gene calls are TRBV7-3 and TRBJ2-1, with TRBD2 identical over 10 bases. The V gene's germline CDR1 is SGHTA and CDR2 FQGTGA. V shed 5 bases, J shed 3 bases, and the junction held 4 bases outside the gene matches. This CDR3 is built from 15 residues. CDR3 amino acids: CASSILAGNYNEQFF. The CDR3 DNA sequence: TGTGCCAGCAGCATACTAGCGGGGAACTACAATGAGCAGTTCTTC.